This record covers a single T cell receptor beta chain. A junction boundary mismatches the germline segment, possibly from a read error. The data were taken from a study of shared clonotypes between healthy human individuals. This CDR3 contains 13 residues. Germline V gene data show CDR1 as SSHAT and CDR2 as FNYEAQ (reference sequence). The data were produced by immunoSEQ multiplex PCR, yet TCRdb's version contains in-frame clones alone and is incomplete. The repertoire has 400,000 to 500,000 clones, about 82% of them found once; the top ten carry 10% to 15%. The chain carries TRBV7-7 and TRBJ2-7, with D possibly called TRBD1 or TRBD2 (5 bases each). Sequences were obtained from PBMCs. This TCR came from a woman aged 40 to 55 in good health. Some clones in this sample may be carry-over from other donors' samples. The DNA of the CDR3 is TGTGCTAGCAGCATCGGGACGTCCTACGAGCAGTACTTC. Translated, it gives CASSIGTSYEQYF.